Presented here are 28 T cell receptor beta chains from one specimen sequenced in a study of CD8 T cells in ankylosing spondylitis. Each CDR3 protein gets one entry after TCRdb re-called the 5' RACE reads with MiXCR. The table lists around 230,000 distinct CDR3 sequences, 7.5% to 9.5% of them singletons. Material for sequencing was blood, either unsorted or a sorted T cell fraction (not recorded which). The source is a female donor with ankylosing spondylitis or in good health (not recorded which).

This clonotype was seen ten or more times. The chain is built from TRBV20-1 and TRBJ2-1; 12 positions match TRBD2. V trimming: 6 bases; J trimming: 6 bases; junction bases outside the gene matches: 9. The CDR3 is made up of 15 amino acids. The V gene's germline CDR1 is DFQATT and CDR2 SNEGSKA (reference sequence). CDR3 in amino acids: CSAPRTSGIRNEQFF. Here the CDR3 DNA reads TGCAGTGCCCCAAGGACTAGCGGGATACGCAATGAGCAGTTCTTC.

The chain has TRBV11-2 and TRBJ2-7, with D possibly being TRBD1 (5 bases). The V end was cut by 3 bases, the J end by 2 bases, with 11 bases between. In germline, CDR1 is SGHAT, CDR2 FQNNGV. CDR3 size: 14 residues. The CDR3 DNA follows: TGTGCCAGCAGCTTCCGGACAAACCCCTACGAGCAGTACTTC. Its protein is CASSFRTNPYEQYF.

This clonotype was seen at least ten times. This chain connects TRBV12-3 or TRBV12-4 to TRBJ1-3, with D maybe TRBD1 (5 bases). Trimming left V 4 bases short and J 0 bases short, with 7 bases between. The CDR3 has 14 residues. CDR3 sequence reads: CASSWTNSGNTIYF. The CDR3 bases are TGTGCCAGCAGTTGGACAAACTCTGGAAACACCATATATTTT.

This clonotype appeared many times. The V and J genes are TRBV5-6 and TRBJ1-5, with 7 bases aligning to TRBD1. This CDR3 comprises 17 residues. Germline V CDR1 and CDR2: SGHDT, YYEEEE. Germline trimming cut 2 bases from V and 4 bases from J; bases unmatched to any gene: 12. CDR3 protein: CASSFGQVLGDNQPQHF. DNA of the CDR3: TGTGCCAGCAGCTTTGGACAGGTCTTGGGGGATAATCAGCCCCAGCATTTT.

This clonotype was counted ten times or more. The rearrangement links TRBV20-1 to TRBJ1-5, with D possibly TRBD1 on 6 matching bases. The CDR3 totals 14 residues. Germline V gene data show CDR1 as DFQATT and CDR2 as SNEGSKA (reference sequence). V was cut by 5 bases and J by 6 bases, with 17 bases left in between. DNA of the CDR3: TGCAGTGCTCCAGTGGCTGGGGGGCGTCAGCCCCAGCATTTT. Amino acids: CSAPVAGGRQPQHF.

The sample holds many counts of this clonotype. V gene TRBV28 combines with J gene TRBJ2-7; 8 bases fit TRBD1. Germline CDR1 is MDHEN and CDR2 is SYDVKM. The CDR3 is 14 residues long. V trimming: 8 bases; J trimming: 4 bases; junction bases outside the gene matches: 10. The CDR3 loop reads CASCQTGTGYEQYF. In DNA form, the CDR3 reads TGTGCCAGCTGCCAGACCGGGACAGGATACGAGCAGTACTTC.

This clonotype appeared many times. This chain's CDR3 is CASSLGKPSSGNTIYF. The CDR3 coding sequence is TGTGCCAGCAGTCTCGGGAAACCGAGCTCTGGAAACACCATATATTTT. The gene calls are TRBV12-3 or TRBV12-4 and TRBJ1-3; no clear D. The V end was cut by 5 bases, the J end by 0 bases, with 14 bases between. The CDR3 length is 16 residues.

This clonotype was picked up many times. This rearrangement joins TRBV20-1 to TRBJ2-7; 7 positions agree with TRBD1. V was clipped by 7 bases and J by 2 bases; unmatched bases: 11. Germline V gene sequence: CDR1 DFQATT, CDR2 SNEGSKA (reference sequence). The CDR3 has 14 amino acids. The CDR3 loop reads CSVPPGTDTYEQYF. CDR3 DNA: TGCAGTGTCCCCCCCGGGACAGACACCTACGAGCAGTACTTC.

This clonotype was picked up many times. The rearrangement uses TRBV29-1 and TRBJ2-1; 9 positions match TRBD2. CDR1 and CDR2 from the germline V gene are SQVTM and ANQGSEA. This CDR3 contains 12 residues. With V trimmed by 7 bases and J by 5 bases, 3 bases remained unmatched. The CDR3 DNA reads TGCAGCGAGACTAGCGGACACAATGAGCAGTTCTTC. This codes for CSETSGHNEQFF.

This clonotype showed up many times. The CDR3 reads CASTVSGDYGYTF. The CDR3, as DNA: TGTGCCAGTACGGTCTCAGGGGATTATGGCTACACCTTC. The rearrangement links TRBV19 to TRBJ1-2, with a possible D match to TRBD1 (6 bases). The CDR3 covers 13 residues. The V end lost 7 bases, the J end lost 5 bases, and 14 bases lay between the germline ends. From germline, CDR1 is LNHDA and CDR2 SQIVND (reference sequence).

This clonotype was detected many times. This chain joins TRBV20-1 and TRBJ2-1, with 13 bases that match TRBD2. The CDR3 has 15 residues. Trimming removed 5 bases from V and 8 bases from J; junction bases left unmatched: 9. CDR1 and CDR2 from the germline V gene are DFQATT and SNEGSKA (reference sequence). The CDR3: CSAAKTSGRSDEQFF. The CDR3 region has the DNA TGCAGTGCTGCCAAGACTAGCGGGAGGAGCGATGAGCAGTTCTTC.

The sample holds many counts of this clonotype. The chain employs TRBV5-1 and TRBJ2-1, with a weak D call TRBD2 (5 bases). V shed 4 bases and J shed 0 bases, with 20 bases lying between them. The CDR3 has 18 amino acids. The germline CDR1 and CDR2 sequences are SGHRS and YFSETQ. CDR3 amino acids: CASSPSNQRRSSYNEQFF. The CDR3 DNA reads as TGCGCCAGCAGCCCCTCGAACCAGCGGAGGAGCTCCTACAATGAGCAGTTCTTC.

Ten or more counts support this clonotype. In DNA, the CDR3 is TGTGCCAGCAGCCCCGGACAGAACTTACCCCTTTATGGCTACACCTTC. It is translated as CASSPGQNLPLYGYTF. The chain joins TRBV9 to TRBJ1-2; TRBD1 might be the D (6 bases). The germline gives CDR1 SGDLS, CDR2 YYNGEE. Trimming cost V 4 bases and J 5 bases, with 21 bases left between them. This CDR3 region has 16 residues.

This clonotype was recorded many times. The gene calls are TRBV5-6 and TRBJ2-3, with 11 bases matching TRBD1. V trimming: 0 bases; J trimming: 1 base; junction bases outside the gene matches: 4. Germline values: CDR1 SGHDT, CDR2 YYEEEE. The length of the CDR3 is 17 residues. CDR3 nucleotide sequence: TGTGCCAGCAGCTTGGTGGACAGGGGGCAGCGCACAGATACGCAGTATTTT. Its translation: CASSLVDRGQRTDTQYF.

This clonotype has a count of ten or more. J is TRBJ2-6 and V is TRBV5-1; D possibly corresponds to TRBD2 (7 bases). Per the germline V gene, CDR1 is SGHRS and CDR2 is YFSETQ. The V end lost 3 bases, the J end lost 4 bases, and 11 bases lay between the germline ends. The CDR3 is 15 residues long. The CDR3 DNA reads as TGCGCCAGCAGCTGGGGGGGCTTCGGGGCCAACGTCCTGACTTTC. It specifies CASSWGGFGANVLTF.

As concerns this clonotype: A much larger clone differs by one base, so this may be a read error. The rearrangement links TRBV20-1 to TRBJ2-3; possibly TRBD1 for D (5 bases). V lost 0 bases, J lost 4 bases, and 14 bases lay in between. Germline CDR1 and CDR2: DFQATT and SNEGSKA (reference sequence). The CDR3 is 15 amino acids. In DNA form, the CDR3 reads TGCAGTGCTAGAGATTGGCTCCAAGGGGCAGATACGCAGTATTTT. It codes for CSARDWLQGADTQYF.

DNA of the CDR3: TGTGCCATCGGGGATGGGGGGGCCAACGTCCTGACTTTC. This codes for CAIGDGGANVLTF. This chain joins TRBV10-3 and TRBJ2-6; D is uncertain. This CDR3 is built from 13 residues. Deletions cut 8 bases from V and 4 bases from J, with 9 bases between. Germline assignment: CDR1 ENHRY and CDR2 SYGVKD.

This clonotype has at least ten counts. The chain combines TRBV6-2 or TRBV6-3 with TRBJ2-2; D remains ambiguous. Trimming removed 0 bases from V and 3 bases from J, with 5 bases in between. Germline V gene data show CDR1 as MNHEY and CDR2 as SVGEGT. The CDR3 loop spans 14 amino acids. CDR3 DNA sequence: TGTGCCAGCAGTTACTCTGGGTACACCGGGGAGCTGTTTTTT. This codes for CASSYSGYTGELFF.

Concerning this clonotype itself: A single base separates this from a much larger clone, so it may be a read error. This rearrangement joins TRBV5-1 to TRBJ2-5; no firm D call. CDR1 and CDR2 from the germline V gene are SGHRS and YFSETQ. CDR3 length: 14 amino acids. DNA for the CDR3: TGCGTCAGCAGCTTGGAACCGACCCTGGGGACCCAGTACTTC. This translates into CVSSLEPTLGTQYF.

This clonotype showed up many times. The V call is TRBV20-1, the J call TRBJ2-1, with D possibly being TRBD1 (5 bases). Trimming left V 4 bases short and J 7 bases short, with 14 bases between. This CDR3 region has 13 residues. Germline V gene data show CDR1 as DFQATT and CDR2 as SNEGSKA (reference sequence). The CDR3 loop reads CSAIRAGDNEQFF. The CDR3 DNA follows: TGCAGTGCTATCAGGGCCGGAGATAATGAGCAGTTCTTC.

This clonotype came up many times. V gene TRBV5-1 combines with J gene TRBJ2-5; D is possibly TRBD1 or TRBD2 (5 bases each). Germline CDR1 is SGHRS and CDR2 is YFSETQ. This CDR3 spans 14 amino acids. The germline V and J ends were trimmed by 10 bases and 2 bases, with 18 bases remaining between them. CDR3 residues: CASRVPGPQETQYF. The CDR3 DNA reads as TGCGCCTCACGCGTCCCGGGACCGCAAGAGACCCAGTACTTC.

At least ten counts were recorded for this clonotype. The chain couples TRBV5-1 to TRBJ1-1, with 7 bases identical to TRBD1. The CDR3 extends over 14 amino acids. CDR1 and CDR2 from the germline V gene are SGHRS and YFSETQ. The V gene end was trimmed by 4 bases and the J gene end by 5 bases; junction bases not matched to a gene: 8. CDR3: CASSIRQGGTEAFF. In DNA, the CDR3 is TGCGCCAGCAGCATACGACAGGGCGGAACTGAAGCTTTCTTT.

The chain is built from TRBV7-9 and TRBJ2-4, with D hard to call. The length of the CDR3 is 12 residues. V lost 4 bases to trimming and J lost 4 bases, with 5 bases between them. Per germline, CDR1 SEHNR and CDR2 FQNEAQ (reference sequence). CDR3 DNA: TGTGCCAGCAGCTCCATGAAAAACATTCAGTACTTC. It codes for CASSSMKNIQYF.

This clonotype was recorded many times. The CDR3 loop is CASSQGTGDIEAFF. CDR3 nucleotide sequence: TGCGCCAGCAGCCAAGGGACAGGGGATATTGAAGCTTTCTTT. This chain links TRBV4-3 with TRBJ1-1; 9 nucleotides agree with TRBD1. Germline lookup yields CDR1 LGHNA and CDR2 YSLEER. This CDR3 has 14 amino acids. Germline trimming cut 1 base from V and 7 bases from J; bases unmatched to any gene: 4.

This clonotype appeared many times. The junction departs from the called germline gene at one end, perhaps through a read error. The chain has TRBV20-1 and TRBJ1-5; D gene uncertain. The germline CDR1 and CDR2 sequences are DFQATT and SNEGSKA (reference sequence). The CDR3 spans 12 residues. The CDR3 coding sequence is TGCAGTGCTAGGGCCTCCAATCGGCCCCAGCATTTT. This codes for CSARASNRPQHF.

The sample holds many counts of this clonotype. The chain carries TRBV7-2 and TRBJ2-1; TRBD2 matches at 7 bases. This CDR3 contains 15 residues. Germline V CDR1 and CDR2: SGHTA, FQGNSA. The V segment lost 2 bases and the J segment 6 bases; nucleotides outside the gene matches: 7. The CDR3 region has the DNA TGTGCCAGCAGCTTACCCCCTAGCGGAGTCAATGAGCAGTTCTTC. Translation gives CASSLPPSGVNEQFF.

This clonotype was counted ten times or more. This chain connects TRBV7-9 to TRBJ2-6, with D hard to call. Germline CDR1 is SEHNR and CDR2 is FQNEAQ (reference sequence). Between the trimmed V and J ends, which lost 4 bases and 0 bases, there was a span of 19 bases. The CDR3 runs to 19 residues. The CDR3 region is CASSSFNTLGRSGANVLTF. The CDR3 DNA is TGTGCCAGCAGCTCTTTTAATACTCTCGGTCGCTCTGGGGCCAACGTCCTGACTTTC.

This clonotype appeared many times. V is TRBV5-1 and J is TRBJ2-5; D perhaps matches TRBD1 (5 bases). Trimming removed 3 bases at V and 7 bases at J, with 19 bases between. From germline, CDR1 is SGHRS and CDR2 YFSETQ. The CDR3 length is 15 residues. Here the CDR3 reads CASSYDRQGSGTQYF. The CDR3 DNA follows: TGCGCCAGCAGCTACGACAGACAAGGATCGGGGACCCAGTACTTC.